The present TCR beta chain was sequenced within a study of CD8 T cells in Susac syndrome. When the RNA was reverse transcribed, random hexamers were used with an input of roughly 0.5 to 1 ug. TCRdb analysed the immunoSEQ multiplex PCR reads with MiXCR anew, one entry per CDR3 protein. The sample holds some 150,000 distinct CDR3 sequences, around 95% seen once. The clonotype was recovered from a human donor with Susac syndrome. The sequencing sample was made of CD4+ T cells from PBMCs.

The CDR3 DNA reads TGTGCCAGCAGTTTAGCGCAGGGCACTGAAGCTTTCTTT. It translates to CASSLAQGTEAFF. V gene TRBV12-3 or TRBV12-4 combines with J gene TRBJ1-1; D is perhaps TRBD1 (5 bases). The CDR3 consists of 13 residues. V lost 0 bases to trimming and J lost 4 bases, with 6 bases between them.